Listed here is a single T cell receptor (beta chain). The target antigen is unknown. The CDR3 consists of 16 residues. The germline V gene has CDR1 SGHNT and CDR2 YYREEE (reference sequence). V gave up 4 bases and J gave up 1 base; unmatched junction bases: 6. Collection occurred without any documented infections or immune events in donors. Only in-frame clones appear in the TCRdb table, and some are missing; sequencing was by immunoSEQ multiplex PCR. The data contain approximately 83,000 clones, roughly 81% of them singletons. The data stem from a study of identifying expanded T cells in peripheral blood. Notes on the study in general: Across healthy donors, higher total template counts meant significantly greater roughly 2-week count variance.

The gene calls are TRBV5-4 and TRBJ2-1; 9 positions agree with TRBD1. Material for sequencing was blood. The origin of this receptor is a person aged 18 to 75 in good health. CDR3 loop: CASSPGTGYSYNEQFF. Here the CDR3 DNA reads TGTGCCAGCAGCCCCGGGACAGGGTATTCCTACAATGAGCAGTTCTTC.